Listed here are 2 T cell receptor beta chains from one sample, sequenced in a study of T-cell memory formation after mild COVID-19. TCRdb reanalysed the 5' RACE reads using MiXCR and keeps one entry per CDR3 protein. This sample has around 82,000 distinct CDR3 sequences, with over 10% found just once. Sample: PBMCs or a T cell subset sorted from them (not recorded which). Every receptor here comes from a man aged 18 to 29 who had mild COVID-19 (a few samples of this study predate the infection). Cell type and time point are not known.

This clonotype showed up just a few times. This sequence joins TRBV7-3 and TRBJ2-3, with 10 positions matching TRBD2. V shed 5 bases and J 2 bases; nucleotides not matched to a gene: 16. This CDR3 comprises 19 residues. Germline V gene sequence: CDR1 SGHTA, CDR2 FQGTGA. CDR3 sequence reads: CASSQTVSLAGDFTDTQYF. The CDR3 bases are TGTGCCAGCAGCCAAACGGTTTCGCTAGCGGGGGACTTCACAGATACGCAGTATTTT.

The chain links TRBV7-9 to TRBJ2-5; D is unresolved. The CDR3 is 16 amino acids. Germline V gene lookup returns CDR1 SEHNR and CDR2 FQNEAQ (reference sequence). V gave up 4 bases and J gave up 0 bases, with 15 bases separating them. The CDR3, as DNA: TGTGCCAGCAGCTCTTATAGAAGTTGGTACCAAGAGACCCAGTACTTC. Its protein product is CASSSYRSWYQETQYF.